The text below deals with one TCR beta chain. Trimming removed 4 bases from V and 6 bases from J; junction bases left unmatched: 6. The CDR3 has 14 amino acids. CDR1 ENHRY and CDR2 SYGVKD come from the germline V gene. Generated by immunoSEQ multiplex PCR, the TCRdb table keeps only in-frame clones and is missing some. Here the sample spans under 75,000 clones, 85% to 95% being singletons. The data derive from a study of lymphopenia after photon versus proton radiotherapy. The sequence was obtained from a woman in her 40s with cholangiocarcinoma. The chain has TRBV10-3 and TRBJ1-1; TRBD1 aligns across 9 bases. The source was peripheral blood, collected from a patient treated with photon-based radiotherapy. CDR3 residues: CAISGTGQGAEAFF. In nucleotides, the CDR3 is TGTGCCATCAGTGGGACGGGACAGGGTGCTGAAGCTTTCTTT.